This is a list of T cell receptor beta chains from one sample in a study of T cell responses to AZD1222 COVID-19 vaccine. Profiling relied on immunoSEQ multiplex PCR, and the TCRdb table lists in-frame clones only, not all of them. The sample contains 110,000 to 150,000 clones, roughly 92% of which appear only once. This specimen was peripheral blood, taken on day 0 of AZD1222 vaccination. These TCRs come from an adult in good health. CDR3s include the opening cysteine and the closing phenylalanine or tryptophan. The D gene is left open where the match is weak. Rows may omit the clone size; those that give it use once, few, many or a size class.

size	V	D	J	DNA	CDR3
NA	TRBV7-9	TRBD1	TRBJ2-1	TGTGCCAGCAGCCTGGGACAGGGGTACAATGAGCAGTTCTTC	CASSLGQGYNEQFF
NA	TRBV2	NA	TRBJ1-1	TGTGCCAGCACGGACAGCCTTGGAACGACTGAAGCTTTCTTT	CASTDSLGTTEAFF
once	TRBV19	NA	TRBJ1-2	TGTGCCAGTAGTCTACTACCCCCGGGAGGACTAATCTATGGCTACACCTTC	CASSLLPPGGLIYGYTF
NA	TRBV9	TRBD1	TRBJ1-2	TGTGCCAGCAGCGTGCGACAGGGGCATACTAACTATGGCTACACCTTC	CASSVRQGHTNYGYTF
NA	TRBV19	NA	TRBJ2-7	TGTGCCAGTAGTATAAGGGGGGACTACGAGCAGTACTTC	CASSIRGDYEQYF
NA	TRBV30	NA	TRBJ2-7	TGTGCCTGGAGCCGCAGTAGCGGATACGAGCAGTACTTC	CAWSRSSGYEQYF
NA	TRBV6-1	NA	TRBJ1-1	TGTGCCAGCAGTGACAGGGGCAGCATCACTGAAGCTTTCTTT	CASSDRGSITEAFF
NA	TRBV9	TRBD1	TRBJ1-2	TGTGCCAGCAGCGATCCCGGGACAGGGATATATTATGGCTACACCTTC	CASSDPGTGIYYGYTF
NA	TRBV7-2	TRBD2	TRBJ2-1	TGTGCCAGCAGCGTTAGCGGGAGTGGGTACAATGAGCAGTTCTTC	CASSVSGSGYNEQFF
NA	TRBV9	TRBD2	TRBJ2-1	TGTGCCAGCAGCAATACTCTCGGCGGGAGGGCGGGGGCTGAGCAGTTCTTC	CASSNTLGGRAGAEQFF
NA	TRBV19	TRBD1	TRBJ1-4	TGTGCCAGCCAACGGGCTTACCTCCACCGGACAGGGACGTGGGAAAAACTGTTTTTT	CASQRAYLHRTGTWEKLFF
NA	TRBV27	NA	TRBJ2-3	TGTGCCAGCAGCCCAACCCCTTACTGGGATACGCAGTATTTT	CASSPTPYWDTQYF
NA	TRBV29-1	TRBD1	TRBJ2-7	TGCAGCGCCACGGACAGGCGCTCCTACGAGCAGTACTTC	CSATDRRSYEQYF
NA	TRBV4-2	NA	TRBJ2-2	TGTGCCAGCAGCCAAGAACCGGGAGTCGCGGCGGGGGAGCTGTTTTTT	CASSQEPGVAAGELFF
NA	TRBV7-9	TRBD1	TRBJ2-2	TGTGCCAGCAGCGAAACAGGGGGGACCGGGGAGCTGTTTTTT	CASSETGGTGELFF
NA	TRBV9	TRBD2	TRBJ2-5	TGTGCCAGCAGCGCAATGGGACTAGCGGGAGGCGGGGAGACCCAGTACTTC	CASSAMGLAGGGETQYF
few	TRBV6-5	TRBD2	TRBJ2-3	TGTGCCAGCATAGCGGGAGAGGTAGATACGCAGTATTTT	CASIAGEVDTQYF